This T cell receptor beta chain comes out of a study of T cells after yellow fever vaccination. This clonotype has more than one count but fewer than ten. The target antigen is unknown. Via MiXCR, TCRdb re-called the 5' RACE reads, giving one row per CDR3 protein. The data show approximately 600,000 distinct CDR3 sequences, approximately 13% seen once. In germline, CDR1 is LGHDT, CDR2 YNNKEL (reference sequence). CDR3 size: 11 residues. Trimming removed 3 bases at V and 8 bases at J, with 7 bases between. Study results and caveats: A large majority of primary-vaccination clones showed up again after the booster (approximately 95% CD4, almost 90% CD8). A faster peak, day 5 versus 15, was reached by the weaker secondary response.

The V gene is TRBV3-1, the J gene TRBJ1-2; D is undetermined. The sequencing used PBMCs, collected on the day of the yellow fever booster vaccination. The TCR sequence derives from a man aged 25 to 40 who received the YFV17D yellow fever vaccine. The CDR3 reads CASSHGNGYTF. DNA of the CDR3: TGTGCCAGCAGCCACGGGAACGGCTACACCTTC.